This entry describes one T cell receptor beta chain. Profiling relied on immunoSEQ multiplex PCR, and the TCRdb table lists in-frame clones only, not all of them. The sample has approximately 300,000 clones, roughly 90% seen once; the top ten hold less than 20%. These data come from a study of blood T cell repertoires in COVID-19. Two negative PCRs, clearance, or symptom resolution were required of recovered Cohort 3 donors. Trimming shortened V by 0 bases and J by 8 bases, and 7 bases separated the two germline ends. The CDR3 is 12 amino acids. The clonotype was recovered from a woman aged 25 to 39 who had recovered from COVID-19. Sequencing used PBMCs or T cells enriched from blood (not recorded which). V usage is TRBV12-3 or TRBV12-4 and J usage is TRBJ1-2; maybe TRBD1 (5 bases). This CDR3 reads CASSLAQGGYTF. The CDR3 DNA is TGTGCCAGCAGTTTAGCGCAGGGAGGCTACACCTTC.